This T cell receptor beta chain was obtained from a study of neurological immune-mediated disorders. TCRdb passed the 5' RACE reads through MiXCR, listing each CDR3 protein once. The data hold roughly 52,000 distinct CDR3 sequences, with less than 4% observed a single time. Study-wide results and limits: Private repertoires in all groups were suggested by the absence of shared CDR3 amino acid sequences among expanded clones across subjects.

Per the germline V gene, CDR1 is SGHRS and CDR2 is YFSETQ. The ends were cut back, 7 bases at V and 4 bases at J, with 12 bases in the middle. This CDR3 has 14 amino acids. The table lists this clonotype with many counts. Antigen: not known. The receptor comes from a man in his sixties with multiple sclerosis. The chain couples TRBV5-1 to TRBJ2-6; D not resolved. Sequencing was done on a sample of PBMCs. The CDR3 DNA reads TGCGCCAGCGGGAACAGCAGGGGGGCCAACGTCCTGACTTTC. Amino acids: CASGNSRGANVLTF.